These T cell receptor beta chains were read from a single sample in a study of low-dose radiotherapy and immunotherapy resistance in tumors. TCRdb reanalysed the reads using MiXCR and keeps one entry per CDR3 protein. The sample has about 39,000 distinct CDR3 sequences; 25% to 40% are singletons. Here the sequenced sample was PBMCs, taken before treatment. The receptors were gathered from a male donor with gallbladder cancer. The CDR3 runs from the conserved cysteine through the conserved F or W. A D gene is named only where the DNA matches it firmly. Clone size appears in some rows only: once, few, many, or a class for an expanded clone.

many	TRBV14	14	-	TRBJ2-7	CVSSQVGGTGEQYF	TGTGTCAGCAGCCAAGTAGGAGGTACCGGCGAGCAGTACTTC
many	TRBV4-1	20	TRBD2	TRBJ2-3	CASSQTGSPGLAGGRGTQYF	TGCGCCAGCAGCCAGACCGGAAGCCCGGGACTAGCGGGGGGCCGGGGTACGCAGTATTTT
many	TRBV14	15	TRBD1	TRBJ2-7	CASSPARDRDYEQYF	TGTGCCAGCAGCCCGGCCCGAGACAGGGACTACGAGCAGTACTTC
many	TRBV4-3	14	-	TRBJ2-5	CASSQDRIQETQYF	TGCGCCAGCAGCCAAGACAGAATCCAAGAGACCCAGTACTTC
-	TRBV29-1	13	TRBD2	TRBJ2-1	CSAGRSSYNEQFF	TGCAGCGCCGGGAGGTCCTCCTACAATGAGCAGTTCTTC
few	TRBV30	12	TRBD1	TRBJ2-7	CAWSRQGDEQYF	TGTGCCTGGAGCCGACAGGGGGACGAGCAGTACTTC
many	TRBV11-2	15	-	TRBJ1-6	CASSQGGSYNSPLHF	TGTGCCAGCAGCCAAGGGGGTTCCTATAATTCACCCCTCCACTTT
many	TRBV5-6	11	-	TRBJ2-7	CASSSSYEQYF	TGTGCCAGCAGCTCCTCCTACGAGCAGTACTTC
many	TRBV7-2	14	-	TRBJ2-1	CASSGTSFYNEQFF	TGTGCCAGCAGCGGAACTAGCTTCTACAATGAGCAGTTCTTC
-	TRBV29-1	14	TRBD2	TRBJ2-1	CSVKTSGGSSQQFF	TGCAGCGTTAAGACTAGCGGGGGGTCATCCCAGCAGTTCTTC
-	TRBV20-1	14	TRBD2	TRBJ2-3	CSASLAGGPSTQYF	TGCAGTGCTAGTCTCGCGGGAGGGCCCAGTACGCAGTATTTT
many	TRBV29-1	13	-	TRBJ1-2	CSVGGGEGYGYTF	TGCAGCGTAGGCGGAGGGGAGGGCTATGGCTACACCTTC
-	TRBV9	14	TRBD2	TRBJ2-1	CASSVGRVGNEQFF	TGTGCCAGCAGCGTTGGGAGGGTGGGGAATGAGCAGTTCTTC
many	TRBV3-1	14	TRBD1	TRBJ1-5	CASRGTGSNQPQHF	TGTGCCAGCAGAGGGACAGGTTCAAATCAGCCCCAGCATTTT
many	TRBV4-1	16	-	TRBJ1-4	CASSQDPQPSNEKLFF	TGCGCCAGCAGCCAAGATCCCCAGCCCTCTAATGAAAAACTGTTTTTT
many	TRBV4-1	16	-	TRBJ2-1	CASSPLHKDYNYEQFF	TGCGCCAGCAGCCCTTTACACAAGGACTACAACTATGAGCAGTTCTTC
many	TRBV3-1	14	-	TRBJ1-1	CASSQVSGNTEAFF	TGTGCCAGCAGCCAAGTGTCGGGGAACACTGAAGCTTTCTTT
many	TRBV19	15	TRBD1	TRBJ2-7	CASSITGTGGNEQYF	TGTGCCAGTAGTATTACCGGGACAGGGGGCAACGAGCAGTACTTC
many	TRBV6-2/TRBV6-3	13	-	TRBJ2-2	CASSYYNTGELFF	TGTGCCAGCAGTTACTACAACACCGGGGAGCTGTTTTTT
many	TRBV20-1	16	-	TRBJ2-3	CSARVGGGSTTDTQYF	TGCAGTGCTAGAGTTGGCGGGGGCTCCACCACAGATACGCAGTATTTT
medium-sized	TRBV5-1	13	-	TRBJ2-1	CASSSGQYNEQFF	TGTGCCAGCAGTTCCGGGCAATACAATGAGCAGTTCTTC
few	TRBV6-2/TRBV6-3	14	-	TRBJ2-5	CASSRGRAQETQYF	TGTGCCAGCAGCAGGGGCCGGGCCCAAGAGACCCAGTACTTC
-	TRBV4-2	16	-	TRBJ2-7	CASSQEIGLASYEQYF	TGTGCCAGCAGCCAAGAAATCGGGCTAGCGTCCTACGAGCAGTACTTC
medium-sized	TRBV28	16	TRBD2	TRBJ2-7	CASSPSPSGGAYEQYF	TGTGCCAGCAGTCCCTCTCCTAGCGGGGGGGCCTACGAGCAGTACTTC
few	TRBV5-1	13	-	TRBJ2-5	CASSRPPQETQYF	TGCGCCAGCAGCAGACCCCCTCAAGAGACCCAGTACTTC
-	TRBV11-1	15	-	TRBJ2-7	CASSSLTGSSYEQYF	TGTGCCAGCAGCAGCCTGACGGGGAGCTCCTACGAGCAGTACTTC
-	TRBV11-2	14	-	TRBJ2-2	CASSSQVGELFFFF	-
many	TRBV27	13	TRBD1	TRBJ2-1	CASSHQGANEQFF	TGTGCCAGCAGTCACCAGGGGGCTAATGAGCAGTTCTTC
medium-sized	TRBV28	20	TRBD2	TRBJ2-5	CASSSRTSGGALLFQETQYF	TGTGCCAGCAGTTCCCGGACTAGCGGGGGGGCCTTGCTTTTTCAAGAGACCCAGTACTTC
many	TRBV4-1	16	TRBD2	TRBJ2-1	CASSPTSGDTYNEQFF	TGCGCCAGCAGCCCCACTAGCGGGGACACGTACAATGAGCAGTTCTTC
many	TRBV20-1	17	TRBD2	TRBJ2-5	CSARDWPSGRVGETQYF	TGCAGTGCTAGAGATTGGCCTAGCGGGAGGGTGGGAGAGACCCAGTACTTC
-	TRBV12-3/TRBV12-4	14	-	TRBJ2-3	CASSFAGSQDTQYF	TGTGCCAGCAGTTTCGCGGGGAGTCAAGATACGCAGTATTTT
many	TRBV12-3/TRBV12-4	15	TRBD1	TRBJ2-7	CASSLGQWSTYEQYF	TGTGCCAGCAGTTTGGGACAGTGGTCTACCTACGAGCAGTACTTC
-	TRBV6-1	14	-	TRBJ2-6	CVSSRGPGANVLTF	TGTGTCAGCTCACGTGGACCTGGGGCCAACGTCCTGACTTTC
many	TRBV12-3/TRBV12-4	17	-	TRBJ2-3	CASRHGVGTSRSDTQYF	TGTGCCAGCAGACATGGGGTGGGGACCAGCAGATCAGATACGCAGTATTTT
medium-sized	TRBV28	15	TRBD1	TRBJ2-3	CASRGGGQGADTQYF	TGTGCCAGCAGGGGGGGAGGACAGGGGGCCGATACGCAGTATTTT
many	TRBV19	11	-	TRBJ1-2	CASTRLGAQAF	TGTGCCAGCACCCGGTTAGGGGCGCAGGCCTTC
many	TRBV6-2/TRBV6-3	15	-	TRBJ1-6	CASSFQGIWNSPLHF	TGTGCCAGCAGTTTCCAGGGGATTTGGAATTCACCCCTCCACTTT
-	TRBV28	16	-	TRBJ2-7	CASTLVPDPSSYEQYF	TGTGCCAGCACCCTAGTCCCGGACCCCAGCTCCTACGAGCAGTACTTC
many	TRBV4-2	14	-	TRBJ2-5	CASSSLRGGGTQYF	TGTGCCAGCAGCTCCCTTAGGGGAGGGGGGACCCAGTACTTC
many	TRBV27	14	-	TRBJ2-7	CASSRTGPGYEQYF	TGTGCCAGCAGTAGAACAGGGCCAGGCTACGAGCAGTACTTC
many	TRBV6-2/TRBV6-3	13	-	TRBJ2-7	CASEDRSSYEQYF	TGTGCCAGCGAGGACCGGAGCTCCTACGAGCAGTACTTC
many	TRBV7-9	13	-	TRBJ1-6	CASSRGDGSPLHF	TGTGCCAGCAGTCGAGGGGATGGTTCACCCCTCCACTTT
-	TRBV9	17	-	TRBJ2-2	CASSFRTSGNTGELFFF	-
-	TRBV2	16	TRBD2	TRBJ2-3	CASSFNPSGMSYTQYF	TGTGCCAGCAGTTTTAACCCTAGCGGGATGTCGTATACGCAGTATTTT
-	TRBV19	14	-	TRBJ1-1	CASSIPRDQTEAFF	TGTGCCAGTAGTATTCCCAGGGATCAAACTGAAGCTTTCTTT
-	TRBV13	13	-	TRBJ2-1	CASSVDDGGEQFF	TGTGCCAGCAGTGTCGACGATGGGGGTGAGCAGTTCTTC
-	TRBV28	19	-	TRBJ2-6	CASSPTGRAGGSGANVLTF	TGTGCCAGCAGTCCCACCGGGAGAGCGGGCGGCTCCGGGGCCAACGTCCTGACTTTC
-	TRBV12-5	15	TRBD1	TRBJ2-7	CASAPRTGDSYEQYF	TGTGCTAGTGCCCCACGGACAGGGGACTCCTACGAGCAGTACTTC
-	TRBV12-3/TRBV12-4	16	-	TRBJ2-1	CASTPWTDINLDEQFF	TGTGCCAGCACCCCGTGGACTGACATTAATCTCGATGAGCAGTTCTTC
-	TRBV20-1	16	-	TRBJ1-6	CSASIGDPQNNSPLHF	TGCAGTGCTTCTATAGGAGACCCTCAGAATAATTCACCCCTCCACTTT
many	TRBV19	14	-	TRBJ2-1	CASSIPSTGVKQFF	TGTGCCAGTAGTATCCCGTCCACGGGGGTAAAGCAGTTCTTC
-	TRBV9	13	TRBD1	TRBJ2-6	CASSAGTVDVLTF	TGTGCCAGCAGCGCCGGGACAGTCGACGTCCTGACTTTC
few	TRBV2	15	TRBD1	TRBJ1-2	CASSEPGQGILGYTF	TGTGCCAGCAGTGAACCGGGACAGGGGATTTTAGGCTACACCTTC
-	TRBV5-1	16	TRBD2	TRBJ2-3	CASSIAGGLNTDTQYF	TGCGCCAGCAGTATAGCGGGAGGGCTGAACACAGATACGCAGTATTTT